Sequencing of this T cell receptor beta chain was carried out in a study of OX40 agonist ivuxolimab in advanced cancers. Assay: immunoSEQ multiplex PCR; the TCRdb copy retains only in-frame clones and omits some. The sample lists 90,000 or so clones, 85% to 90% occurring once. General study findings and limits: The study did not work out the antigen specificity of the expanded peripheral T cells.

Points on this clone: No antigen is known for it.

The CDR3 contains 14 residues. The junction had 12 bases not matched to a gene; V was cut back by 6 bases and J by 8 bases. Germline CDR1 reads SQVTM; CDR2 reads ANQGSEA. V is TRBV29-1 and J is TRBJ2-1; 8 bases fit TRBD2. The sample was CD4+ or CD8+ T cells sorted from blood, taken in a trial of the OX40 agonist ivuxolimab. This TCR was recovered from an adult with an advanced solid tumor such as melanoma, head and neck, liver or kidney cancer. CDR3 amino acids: CSVGDGGAVDEQFF. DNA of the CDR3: TGCAGCGTGGGGGACGGGGGGGCCGTGGATGAGCAGTTCTTC.